These 15 T cell receptor beta chains came from one sample sequenced in a study of shared clonotypes between healthy human individuals. The method was immunoSEQ multiplex PCR; TCRdb's version includes in-frame clones alone and lacks a portion of them. Here the sample spans around 600,000 clones, approximately 96% being singletons. The naive CD8 population came from CD45RO-negative cells selected for CCR7, without terminally differentiated effector memory CD45RA+ cells. The sequenced sample consisted of naive CD8+ T cells sorted from blood. The receptor set was obtained from a woman in her 30s in good health.

The V and J genes are TRBV5-1 and TRBJ2-1, with D possibly called TRBD1 or TRBD2 (5 bases each). Germline-derived CDR1 and CDR2 are SGHRS and YFSETQ. The CDR3 has 13 amino acids. Trimming took 1 base from V and 5 from J, leaving 7 bases between them. The DNA of the CDR3 is TGCGCCAGCAGCTTGACGGGACACAATGAGCAGTTCTTC. Amino acids: CASSLTGHNEQFF.

This rearrangement joins TRBV4-1 to TRBJ2-1, with 8 positions matching TRBD2. This CDR3 has 16 residues. Per the germline V gene, CDR1 is MGHRA and CDR2 is YSYEKL. J gave up 4 bases and V 4 bases, and 9 bases lay outside the gene matches. The CDR3 DNA reads as TGCGCCAGCAGCCCGAAACAACTAGCGGAATACAATGAGCAGTTCTTC. Protein product: CASSPKQLAEYNEQFF.

The V gene is TRBV28, the J gene TRBJ2-7; 7 bases are shared with TRBD2. Germline V CDR1 and CDR2: MDHEN, SYDVKM. V shed 4 bases, J shed 4 bases, and the junction held 7 bases outside the gene matches. This CDR3 has 14 residues. The DNA of the CDR3 is TGTGCCAGCAGTTCCGGCGGGAGAGGATACGAGCAGTACTTC. This sequence encodes CASSSGGRGYEQYF. Looking up the rest from reference TRBV28 and TRBJ2-7 gives the full variable domain: DVKVTQSSRYLVKRTGEKVFLECVQDMDHENMFWYRQDPGLGLRLIYFSYDVKMKEKGDIPEGYSVSREKKERFSLILESASTNQTSMYLCASSSGGRGYEQYFGPGTRLTVT.

This clone was found once. The chain links TRBV11-3 to TRBJ2-5; maybe TRBD2 (5 bases). The CDR3 has 12 amino acids. Germline V gene lookup returns CDR1 SGHNT and CDR2 YENEEA. Trimming stripped 3 bases from V and 5 bases from J, with 7 bases between. Written as DNA, the CDR3 is TGTGCCAGCAGCTTCCCGGGGGAGACCCAGTACTTC. The encoded protein is CASSFPGETQYF.

J is TRBJ2-5 and V is TRBV5-6, with TRBD2 identical over 8 bases. The CDR3 sequence is 17 residues long. V gave up 10 bases and J gave up 9 bases; unmatched junction bases: 26. Germline loops: CDR1 SGHDT, CDR2 YYEEEE. In DNA, the CDR3 is TGTGCCTCCAGCGTTATTCTGGGACTAGGGGGGCCCGGGGCCCAGTACTTC. Translating it yields CASSVILGLGGPGAQYF. Based on the CDR3 plus reference TRBV5-6 and TRBJ2-5, the full variable domain is DAGVTQSPTHLIKTRGQQVTLRCSPKSGHDTVSWYQQALGQGPQFIFQYYEEEERQRGNFPDRFSGHQFPNYSSELNVNALLLGDSALYLCASSVILGLGGPGAQYFGPGTRLLVL.

The chain recombines TRBV10-2 with TRBJ2-7, with D hard to call. This CDR3 spans 13 amino acids. Germline V gives CDR1 WSHSY, CDR2 SAAADI. Trimming took 9 bases from V and 0 from J, leaving 12 bases between them. In nucleotides, the CDR3 is TGCGCCAGTTCGCCACTAACCTCCTACGAGCAGTACTTC. Amino acid sequence: CASSPLTSYEQYF.

This clone has only one observation. The chain employs TRBV10-3 and TRBJ1-2, with D hard to call. The CDR3 is made up of 15 amino acids. V shed 5 bases and J shed 8 bases, with 21 bases lying between them. CDR1 ENHRY and CDR2 SYGVKD come from the germline V gene. The CDR3 spells CAISSRGGNTWGYTF. The CDR3 DNA follows: TGTGCCATCAGTTCCCGGGGAGGGAACACCTGGGGCTACACCTTC.

The genes are TRBV6-5 and TRBJ2-1; no clear D gene. This CDR3 comprises 9 residues. Germline CDR1 MNHEY, CDR2 SVGAGI. The CDR3 DNA is TGTGAGAGCTGCGATGAGCAGTTCTTC. This encodes CESCDEQFF.

The V call is TRBV13, the J call TRBJ2-1; TRBD2 matches at 12 bases. The CDR3 extends over 17 amino acids. V was clipped by 4 bases and J by 6 bases; unmatched bases: 10. The germline V gene encodes CDR1 PRHDT and CDR2 FYEKMQ (reference sequence). The chain's CDR3 is CASSSRTSGIFSNEQFF. CDR3 bases: TGTGCCAGCAGCTCAAGGACTAGCGGGATTTTTAGCAATGAGCAGTTCTTC.

The chain has TRBV6-6 and TRBJ1-2; weak D call: TRBD1 (5 bases). CDR1 MNHNY and CDR2 SVGAGI come from the germline V gene (reference sequence). The CDR3 is 15 residues long. With 4 bases removed from V and 4 bases from J, the gap between germline ends came to 16 bases. CDR3 coding DNA: TGTGCCAGCAGTTGGGACCGGGACGGACCCTATGGCTACACCTTC. It yields the protein CASSWDRDGPYGYTF.

The rearrangement joins TRBV10-2 to TRBJ2-7; D possibly uses TRBD1 or TRBD2 (5 bases each). This CDR3 has 17 amino acids. Germline values: CDR1 WSHSY, CDR2 SAAADI. V was trimmed by 3 bases and J by 2 bases, leaving 20 bases between them. In DNA, the CDR3 is TGCGCCAGCAGTGATGGGTGGGACGATCGAAAACCCTACGAGCAGTACTTC. This codes for CASSDGWDDRKPYEQYF.

The chain has TRBV18 and TRBJ2-1, with TRBD2 matching over 14 bases. J gave up 7 bases and V 5 bases, and 13 bases lay outside the gene matches. Germline V lookup: CDR1 KGHSH, CDR2 LQKENI. The CDR3 totals 18 residues. Written as DNA, the CDR3 is TGTGCCAGCTCATCCGAAATCCGACTAGCGGGAGGGGGGAATGAGCAGTTCTTC. This encodes CASSSEIRLAGGGNEQFF.

Comment on this clone: This specimen includes other DNA sequences encoding the same CDR3. V is TRBV5-4 and J is TRBJ2-7; D is uncertain. Germline lookup yields CDR1 SGHNT and CDR2 YYREEE (reference sequence). Deletions cut 0 bases from V and 4 bases from J, with 8 bases between. This CDR3 region has 13 residues. DNA of the CDR3: TGTGCCAGCAGCTTGGACGGCCCATACGAGCAGTACTTC. This sequence encodes CASSLDGPYEQYF. The full variable domain, rest sourced from reference TRBV5-4 and TRBJ2-7, is ETGVTQSPTHLIKTRGQQVTLRCSSQSGHNTVSWYQQALGQGPQFIFQYYREEENGRGNFPPRFSGLQFPNYSSELNVNALELDDSALYLCASSLDGPYEQYFGPGTRLTVT.

CDR3 DNA: TGTGCCAGCAGCTTAGCGATCGGGGCGGGGGAGCAGTACTTC. It yields the protein CASSLAIGAGEQYF. The chain links TRBV7-6 to TRBJ2-7, with D perhaps TRBD2 (6 bases). The CDR3 covers 14 residues. From germline, CDR1 is SGHVS and CDR2 FNYEAQ. Trimming removed 0 bases from V and 7 bases from J, with 13 bases in between.

J is TRBJ1-5 and V is TRBV28; D gene ambiguous. V was cut by 7 bases and J by 4 bases, with 17 bases left in between. Germline V gives CDR1 MDHEN, CDR2 SYDVKM. This CDR3 contains 15 residues. CDR3 residues: CASNPEAARNQPQHF. The CDR3 DNA sequence: TGTGCCAGCAACCCTGAGGCAGCCCGAAATCAGCCCCAGCATTTT.